The clone carrying this T cell receptor (beta chain) has at least ten counts. TCRdb itself ran the RACE reads through MiXCR, one entry per CDR3 protein. The profile shows 100,000 or so distinct CDR3 sequences, 9.3% of them singletons. V lost 5 bases, J lost 9 bases, and 23 bases lay in between. This CDR3 has 16 residues. The V gene's germline CDR1 is SGHTA and CDR2 FQGNSA. The sample is drawn from a study of human T cells and chemical hapten exposure. Time point indicated: patch test 2, 6 weeks after DPC sensitization. Treatment: therapeutic diphenylcyclopropenone sensitization with weekly scalp DPC. This chain uses TRBV7-2 with TRBJ2-1; maybe TRBD2 (6 bases). The sequencing used whole blood, collected in connection with sensitization to the hapten diphenylcyclopropenone (DPC). The source of this sequence is a woman aged 40-49 years with alopecia areata. Some clones in this sample may be carry-over from other donors' samples. The DNA of the CDR3 is TGTGCCAGCAGCCTGTGGCGGGGAAACGGTGTCGGTGAGCAGTTCTTC. It encodes CASSLWRGNGVGEQFF.